This entry lists 19 T cell receptor beta chains sequenced from one sample in a study of blood T cell repertoires in COVID-19. Only in-frame clones appear in the TCRdb table, and some are missing; sequencing was by immunoSEQ multiplex PCR. The data contain 250,000 to 400,000 clones, 75% to 90% of them singletons. The sequenced sample consisted of peripheral blood. The receptors were sampled from a woman aged 25 to 39 with COVID-19, enrolled during active disease.

V and J are TRBV6-6 and TRBJ1-1, with D possibly TRBD1 on 6 matching bases. The CDR3 is 15 residues long. Trimming shortened V by 6 bases and J by 5 bases, and 19 bases separated the two germline ends. The germline V gene encodes CDR1 MNHNY and CDR2 SVGAGI (reference sequence). CDR3 sequence reads: CASSLGQSGDTEAFF. The CDR3 nucleotides read TGTGCCAGCAGCCTCGGACAGTCTGGGGATACTGAAGCTTTCTTT.

The chain carries TRBV2 and TRBJ1-1, with a possible D match to TRBD1 (5 bases). Trimming cost V 9 bases and J 1 base, with 12 bases left between them. This CDR3 is 13 amino acids long. Germline CDR1 reads SNHLY; CDR2 reads FYNNEI. Here the CDR3 reads CASTRDRNTEAFF. DNA of the CDR3: TGTGCCAGTACCAGGGATCGGAACACTGAAGCTTTCTTT.

The chain has TRBV29-1 and TRBJ1-2; 8 bases agree with TRBD1. The germline V gene has CDR1 SQVTM and CDR2 ANQGSEA. V dropped 1 base and J dropped 8; count of bases not matched to a gene: 12. The CDR3 covers 15 residues. The CDR3 DNA follows: TGCAGCGTTGAAGGTCGGGACAGGACCCCGGGGGGCTACACCTTC. This encodes CSVEGRDRTPGGYTF. Filled out from reference TRBV29-1 and TRBJ1-2, the complete variable domain reads SAVISQKPSRDICQRGTSLTIQCQVDSQVTMMFWYRQQPGQSLTLIATANQGSEATYESGFVIDKFPISRPNLTFSTLTVSNMSPEDSSIYLCSVEGRDRTPGGYTFGSGTRLTVV.

This clone was picked up a small number of times. The CDR3 here is CASSQQVTNEKLFF. CDR3 sequence (DNA): TGTGCCAGCAGCCAACAGGTTACTAATGAAAAACTGTTTTTT. This sequence joins TRBV3-1 (or the pseudogene TRBV3-2) and TRBJ1-4, with D unclear. Germline V lookup: CDR1 LGHDT, CDR2 YNNKEL (reference sequence). The CDR3 runs 14 residues. The V and J ends lost 2 bases and 2 bases respectively, with 6 bases between them.

This chain uses TRBV5-1 with TRBJ2-2, with 9 bases lining up with TRBD1. The germline V gene encodes CDR1 SGHRS and CDR2 YFSETQ. CDR3 length: 15 amino acids. The J segment lost 5 bases and the V segment lost 5 bases, leaving 7 bases of the junction unmatched. The CDR3 here is CASRPQGAGTGELFF. In DNA form, the CDR3 reads TGCGCCAGCAGACCACAGGGGGCGGGGACCGGGGAGCTGTTTTTT.

The rearrangement links TRBV9 to TRBJ2-7; 11 bases align to TRBD2. Germline CDR1 is SGDLS and CDR2 is YYNGEE. With 0 bases clipped from V and 0 bases from J, the junction kept 8 bases outside the gene matches. The CDR3 loop spans 18 amino acids. The CDR3 protein is CASSVGGLADTASYEQYF. CDR3 bases: TGTGCCAGCAGCGTAGGGGGACTAGCGGATACTGCCTCCTACGAGCAGTACTTC. Supplemented by reference TRBV9 and TRBJ2-7, the full variable domain reads DSGVTQTPKHLITATGQRVTLRCSPRSGDLSVYWYQQSLDQGLQFLIQYYNGEERAKGNILERFSAQQFPDLHSELNLSSLELGDSALYFCASSVGGLADTASYEQYFGPGTRLTVT.

The chain uses TRBV24-1 and TRBJ2-5, with 7 bases matching TRBD2. Germline V CDR1 and CDR2: KGHDR, SFDVKD. This CDR3 has 15 residues. The V gene end was trimmed by 4 bases and the J gene end by 1 base; junction bases not matched to a gene: 5. The CDR3 coding sequence is TGTGCCACCAGTGACGGGGGACTACCCCAAGAGACCCAGTACTTC. Protein: CATSDGGLPQETQYF.

The rearrangement uses TRBV9 and TRBJ2-3; D is possibly TRBD1 (5 bases). The CDR3 extends over 15 amino acids. The germline V and J ends were trimmed by 6 bases and 2 bases, with 16 bases remaining between them. Germline V gives CDR1 SGDLS, CDR2 YYNGEE. CDR3: CASTRRDGVTDTQYF. The CDR3 DNA follows: TGTGCCAGCACCCGCAGGGATGGAGTCACAGATACGCAGTATTTT. Complete variable domain (other parts from reference TRBV9 and TRBJ2-3): DSGVTQTPKHLITATGQRVTLRCSPRSGDLSVYWYQQSLDQGLQFLIQYYNGEERAKGNILERFSAQQFPDLHSELNLSSLELGDSALYFCASTRRDGVTDTQYFGPGTRLTVL.

This chain uses TRBV19 with TRBJ2-4; D is uncertain. V shed 7 bases and J shed 15 bases, with 16 bases lying between them. Germline lookup yields CDR1 LNHDA and CDR2 SQIVND (reference sequence). The CDR3 has 11 amino acids. The CDR3 spells CASTLNRFWYF. CDR3 nucleotides: TGTGCCAGTACCCTAAACCGGTTTTGGTACTTC.

The rearrangement links TRBV7-9 to TRBJ1-3; D remains unclear. V lost 8 bases to trimming and J lost 6 bases, with 14 bases between them. CDR1 is SEHNR, CDR2 FQNEAQ, per germline (reference sequence). The CDR3 is 13 amino acids. The CDR3 coding sequence is TGTGCCAGCGTTAACGGGTTGGAAAACACCATATATTTT. As protein: CASVNGLENTIYF.

About this clone: At the DNA level, this CDR3 is encoded by other sequences in the same sample as well. V usage is TRBV19 and J usage is TRBJ1-5, with no clear D. In germline, CDR1 is LNHDA, CDR2 SQIVND (reference sequence). Trimming cost V 5 bases and J 3 bases, with 8 bases left between them. This CDR3 contains 13 residues. The CDR3 DNA reads as TGTGCCAGTAGTCCCGGGATCAATCAGCCCCAGCATTTT. Its translation is CASSPGINQPQHF. The variable domain in full, with the rest retrieved from reference TRBV19 and TRBJ1-5, is DGGITQSPKYLFRKEGQNVTLSCEQNLNHDAMYWYRQDPGQGLRLIYYSQIVNDFQKGDIAEGYSVSREKKESFPLTVTSAQKNPTAFYLCASSPGINQPQHFGDGTRLSIL.

The chain joins TRBV6-2 or TRBV6-3 to TRBJ1-5; tentative D call: TRBD1 (5 bases). The CDR3 spans 15 residues. Germline V gene sequence: CDR1 MNHEY, CDR2 SVGEGT. The V gene lost 5 bases and the J gene lost 1 base, with 12 bases spanning the gap. The chain's CDR3 is CASSRGTASNQPQHF. The CDR3 bases are TGTGCCAGCAGTCGCGGGACCGCCAGCAATCAGCCCCAGCATTTT.

This chain links TRBV5-6 with TRBJ1-2; 11 bases match TRBD1. The junction had 0 bases not matched to a gene; V was cut back by 7 bases and J by 1 base. This CDR3 is 13 amino acids long. CDR1 is SGHDT, CDR2 YYEEEE, per germline. The CDR3 protein is CASGTGGNYGYTF. The DNA for the CDR3 is TGTGCCAGCGGGACAGGGGGTAACTATGGCTACACCTTC.

J is TRBJ2-1 and V is TRBV7-8; possible D gene TRBD2, 5 bases. Deletions cut 5 bases from V and 12 bases from J, with 11 bases between. The germline V gene has CDR1 SGHVS and CDR2 FQNEAQ. This CDR3 region has 11 residues. The CDR3 here is CASSPTRGQFF. CDR3 in DNA: TGTGCCAGCAGCCCCACCCGGGGGCAGTTCTTC.

The rearrangement uses TRBV2 and TRBJ1-5; unclear D gene. The CDR3 spans 13 residues. Deletions cut 10 bases from V and 7 bases from J, with 17 bases between. CDR1 and CDR2 (germline): SNHLY, FYNNEI. The CDR3 loop reads CATTLEGSQPQHF. CDR3 nucleotides: TGTGCCACCACCCTGGAGGGCTCCCAGCCCCAGCATTTT.

V usage is TRBV7-9 and J usage is TRBJ2-5; D ambiguous. The CDR3 runs 16 residues. V lost 0 bases and J 7 bases, leaving 18 bases between the germline ends. From germline, CDR1 is SEHNR and CDR2 FQNEAQ (reference sequence). CDR3 sequence reads: CASSLANFGFVVTQYF. In DNA form, the CDR3 reads TGTGCCAGCAGCTTAGCAAACTTCGGGTTTGTAGTGACCCAGTACTTC.

The CDR3 sequence: CASTGNSGNTIYF. The CDR3 DNA follows: TGTGCCAGCACCGGGAACTCTGGAAACACCATATATTTT. The chain combines TRBV9 with TRBJ1-3; unclear D gene. Looked up from germline, CDR1 is SGDLS and CDR2 is YYNGEE. The germline V and J ends were trimmed by 6 bases and 0 bases, with 7 bases remaining between them. The CDR3 consists of 13 residues. Variable domain in full (rest from reference TRBV9 and TRBJ1-3): DSGVTQTPKHLITATGQRVTLRCSPRSGDLSVYWYQQSLDQGLQFLIQYYNGEERAKGNILERFSAQQFPDLHSELNLSSLELGDSALYFCASTGNSGNTIYFGEGSWLTVV.

The V and J genes are TRBV29-1 and TRBJ1-1; no clear D. Trimming shortened V by 2 bases and J by 1 base, and 8 bases separated the two germline ends. The germline gives CDR1 SQVTM, CDR2 ANQGSEA. CDR3 length: 13 residues. This chain's CDR3 is CSVEQQANTEAFF. CDR3 nucleotide sequence: TGCAGCGTTGAACAGCAGGCGAACACTGAAGCTTTCTTT. Full variable domain (outside the CDR3, taken from reference TRBV29-1 and TRBJ1-1): SAVISQKPSRDICQRGTSLTIQCQVDSQVTMMFWYRQQPGQSLTLIATANQGSEATYESGFVIDKFPISRPNLTFSTLTVSNMSPEDSSIYLCSVEQQANTEAFFGQGTRLTVV.

The chain uses TRBV7-9 and TRBJ1-1, with a possible D match to TRBD1 (6 bases). Germline loops: CDR1 SEHNR, CDR2 FQNEAQ (reference sequence). There are 15 residues in the CDR3. The V gene lost 7 bases and the J gene lost 0 bases, with 15 bases spanning the gap. The CDR3 protein is CASTLGGGMNTEAFF. CDR3 coding DNA: TGTGCCAGCACCCTAGGGGGGGGCATGAACACTGAAGCTTTCTTT.